One and the same sample provided the 18 T cell receptor beta chains below, sequenced in a study of CD8 T cells in ankylosing spondylitis. TCRdb used MiXCR to reprocess the 5' RACE reads, holding one entry per CDR3 protein. The repertoire includes 150,000 to 200,000 distinct CDR3 sequences, approximately 18% of them detected once, and roughly 4.5% sits in the top ten. The sample consisted of blood, either unsorted or a sorted T cell fraction (not recorded which). The receptors shown here come from a male donor aged 10 to 35 with ankylosing spondylitis or in good health (not recorded which).

This clonotype occurred many times. The V call is TRBV4-1, the J call TRBJ2-5; no definite D call. Trimming removed 1 base from V and 0 bases from J, with 6 bases in between. Germline V gene lookup returns CDR1 MGHRA and CDR2 YSYEKL. The length of the CDR3 is 14 residues. This chain's CDR3 is CASSQVQNQETQYF. The DNA of the CDR3 is TGCGCCAGCAGCCAAGTACAGAACCAAGAGACCCAGTACTTC.

In this sample, this clonotype turned up many times. J is TRBJ1-6 and V is TRBV6-1, with TRBD1 as a possible D gene (5 bases). The V gene lost 4 bases and the J gene lost 8 bases, with 9 bases spanning the gap. Germline loops: CDR1 MNHNS, CDR2 SASEGT. The CDR3 totals 13 residues. CDR3 sequence reads: CASSGQGDSPLHF. CDR3 sequence (DNA): TGTGCCAGCAGTGGGCAGGGCGATTCACCCCTCCACTTT.

This clonotype has ten or more counts. This chain connects TRBV3-1 to TRBJ2-7; possibly TRBD1 for D (5 bases). V was clipped by 1 base and J by 1 base, with 11 bases between them. The CDR3 consists of 15 residues. Germline loops: CDR1 LGHDT, CDR2 YNNKEL (reference sequence). CDR3 in DNA: TGTGCCAGCAGCCAAGTAGCCAGGGCATCCTACGAGCAGTACTTC. This gives the protein CASSQVARASYEQYF.

Many counts were recorded for this clonotype. J is TRBJ2-7 and V is TRBV5-1; D remains ambiguous. The germline V and J ends were trimmed by 2 bases and 4 bases, with 7 bases remaining between them. This CDR3 has 12 residues. Germline CDR1 SGHRS, CDR2 YFSETQ. CDR3 residues: CASSLQSYEQYF. The CDR3 DNA is TGCGCCAGCAGCTTACAGAGTTACGAGCAGTACTTC.

The chain couples TRBV6-5 to TRBJ1-1, with 8 bases identical to TRBD1. Trimming took 6 bases from V and 4 from J; bases not matched to a gene: 4. Germline assignment: CDR1 MNHEY and CDR2 SVGAGI. CDR3 length: 13 residues. The CDR3 bases are TGTGCCAGCAGGAGACAGGGGAGCACTGAAGCTTTCTTT. Translated: CASRRQGSTEAFF.

In regard to this clonotype: The junction departs from the called germline gene at one end, perhaps through a read error. The chain employs TRBV29-1 and TRBJ2-2; 10 bases are a match to TRBD1. Per germline, CDR1 SQVTM and CDR2 ANQGSEA. This CDR3 has 13 amino acids. Here the CDR3 reads CSGQGANTGDLFF. CDR3 in DNA: TGCAGCGGACAGGGGGCGAACACCGGGGACCTGTTTTTT.

This clonotype showed up many times. The chain uses TRBV6-2 or TRBV6-3 and TRBJ1-2, with D maybe TRBD1 (5 bases). Trimming removed 2 bases from V and 3 bases from J, with 16 bases in between. The CDR3 is made up of 16 amino acids. CDR1 and CDR2 from the germline V gene are MNHEY and SVGEGT. The CDR3 sequence is CASSYNSGGDHYGYTF. The CDR3 DNA reads TGTGCCAGCAGTTACAATTCAGGAGGGGACCACTATGGCTACACCTTC.

The chain is built from TRBV11-2 and TRBJ2-3; TRBD2 matches at 9 bases. Losses at the gene ends were 3 bases for V and 1 base for J; bases not matched to a gene: 20. Germline CDR1 SGHAT, CDR2 FQNNGV. The CDR3 sequence is 21 residues long. The DNA of the CDR3 is TGTGCCAGCAGCTTTCGGTGGGGCTTAGCGGGAGCGTCATATCGCACAGATACGCAGTATTTT. Its translation: CASSFRWGLAGASYRTDTQYF.

The CDR3 spells CASGSGTGYEQYF. The CDR3 region has the DNA TGTGCCAGCGGATCCGGGACCGGCTACGAGCAGTACTTC. The genes are TRBV28 and TRBJ2-7, with D tentatively TRBD1 or TRBD2 (5 bases each). The V end was cut by 8 bases, the J end by 3 bases, with 14 bases between. CDR3 length: 13 amino acids. Germline V gene sequence: CDR1 MDHEN, CDR2 SYDVKM. Looking up the rest from reference TRBV28 and TRBJ2-7 gives the full variable domain: DVKVTQSSRYLVKRTGEKVFLECVQDMDHENMFWYRQDPGLGLRLIYFSYDVKMKEKGDIPEGYSVSREKKERFSLILESASTNQTSMYLCASGSGTGYEQYFGPGTRLTVT.

This clonotype has ten or more counts. This chain joins TRBV21-1 and TRBJ2-7; whether TRBD1, the table's D call, matches the DNA was not checked. TRBV21-1 is assigned pseudogene status. The CDR3 is made up of 14 amino acids. The CDR3 here is CASSKAVRGVEQYV. DNA for the CDR3: TGTGCCAGCAGCAAAGCGGTCAGGGGAGTCGAGCAGTACGTC.

This clonotype was detected ten times or more. This chain links TRBV2 with TRBJ2-7; D is unclear. Germline CDR1 SNHLY, CDR2 FYNNEI. The CDR3 is 10 amino acids. Trimming shortened V by 4 bases and J by 9 bases, and 7 bases separated the two germline ends. In nucleotides, the CDR3 is TGTGCCAGCAGTGTTGATGGGCAGTACTTC. Translation gives CASSVDGQYF.

This clonotype was seen at least ten times. The chain uses TRBV2 and TRBJ2-5; the match to TRBD2 covers 13 bases. This CDR3 has 16 residues. Germline assignment: CDR1 SNHLY and CDR2 FYNNEI. V gave up 7 bases and J gave up 4 bases; unmatched junction bases: 9. CDR3 sequence (DNA): TGTGCCAGCAAGATTAAGGGGACTAGCGGGATAGAGACCCAGTACTTC. Translating it yields CASKIKGTSGIETQYF.

This chain connects TRBV7-2 to TRBJ2-4; 10 nucleotides line up with TRBD1. The CDR3 has 16 residues. Unmatched junction bases numbered 6, after V lost 1 base and J lost 6 bases. CDR1 is SGHTA and CDR2 is FQGNSA in the germline V gene. Written as DNA, the CDR3 is TGTGCCAGCAGCTTAGGTTACAGGGACAGGGGAAACATTCAGTACTTC. Residues: CASSLGYRDRGNIQYF.

This clonotype was found many times. The V gene is TRBV12-3 or TRBV12-4, the J gene TRBJ1-1, with D maybe TRBD1 (6 bases). The CDR3 runs 15 residues. V was shortened by 4 bases and J by 3 bases, with 15 bases between the two germline ends. The CDR3 region has the DNA TGTGCCAGCAGTTCAACCCGGGGGGCGCACACTGAAGCTTTCTTT. Amino acid sequence: CASSSTRGAHTEAFF.

This clonotype has a handful of counts. The V call is TRBV12-3 or TRBV12-4, the J call TRBJ2-5; D is unclear. V lost 6 bases to trimming and J lost 4 bases, with 9 bases between them. The CDR3 extends over 12 amino acids. In nucleotides, the CDR3 is TGTGCCAGCAGCGCCACAGCAGAGACCCAGTACTTC. This sequence encodes CASSATAETQYF.

In its sample, this clonotype was seen many times. The chain employs TRBV29-1 and TRBJ2-7, with D perhaps matching TRBD2 (5 bases). V dropped 5 bases and J dropped 3 bases, with 14 bases sitting between them. CDR3 length: 13 amino acids. The V gene's germline CDR1 is SQVTM and CDR2 ANQGSEA. CDR3: CSVPGKGYYEQYF. DNA for the CDR3: TGCAGCGTTCCGGGGAAGGGCTACTACGAGCAGTACTTC.

The chain employs TRBV27 and TRBJ2-2, with D uncertain. Trimming cost V 7 bases and J 8 bases, with 17 bases left between them. The CDR3 loop spans 14 amino acids. CDR1 is MNHEY, CDR2 SMNVEV, per germline (reference sequence). The CDR3: CASKLQQARGELFF. CDR3 in DNA: TGTGCCAGCAAATTGCAGCAGGCAAGGGGGGAGCTGTTTTTT.

This clonotype was observed many times. This rearrangement joins TRBV7-9 to TRBJ2-7, with 8 nucleotides matching TRBD2. The germline V gene has CDR1 SEHNR and CDR2 FQNEAQ (reference sequence). V dropped 5 bases and J dropped 7; count of bases not matched to a gene: 10. This CDR3 contains 14 residues. The CDR3 loop is CASSPQREYVEQYF. The CDR3 coding sequence is TGTGCCAGCAGCCCCCAGCGGGAGTATGTAGAGCAGTACTTC.